This section outlines one T cell receptor (beta chain) sequence together with its context. This sample is drawn from a study of blood T cell repertoires in COVID-19. Assay: immunoSEQ multiplex PCR; the TCRdb copy retains only in-frame clones and omits some. The repertoire holds 100,000 or so clones, with just over 85% as singletons. The CDR3 contains 13 residues. Per germline, CDR1 DFQATT and CDR2 SNEGSKA (reference sequence). The V segment lost 3 bases and the J segment 2 bases; nucleotides outside the gene matches: 3. The sample consisted of peripheral blood. The sequence derives from a woman aged 60-70 years in a cohort sampled during active or convalescent COVID-19. The V gene is TRBV20-1, the J gene TRBJ2-5, with 7 bases that match TRBD2. The CDR3 DNA follows: TGCAGTGCTAGTCCTAGCGGACAAGAGACCCAGTACTTC. It yields the protein CSASPSGQETQYF.